This T cell receptor beta chain was sequenced for a study of OX40 agonist ivuxolimab in advanced cancers. About the study: Patients received ivuxolimab, an intravenous treatment, every 2 weeks at 0.01 to 10 mg/kg. Patients assigned to dose escalation were diagnosed with hepatocellular carcinoma, melanoma, renal cell or head and neck cancer.

TCRdb's copy holds only in-frame clones and misses some; the assay was immunoSEQ multiplex PCR. The table shows some 86,000 clones, with around 83% occurring only once. The germline gives CDR1 LGHNT, CDR2 FRNRAP. This CDR3 comprises 13 residues. V lost 9 bases to trimming and J lost 0 bases; unmatched junction nucleotides: 4. General observations from the study: Averaged across samples, CD8+ T cells carried more expanded clones than CD4+ did. The authors also found low normalized T-cell clonal expansion in some nonresponders.

Comments on this clone: Antigen: not known.

The chain has TRBV12-5 and TRBJ2-7, with TRBD2 identical over 8 bases. Here the sequenced sample was CD4+ or CD8+ T cells sorted from blood, taken in a trial of the OX40 agonist ivuxolimab. The sequence derives from an adult with an advanced solid tumor such as melanoma, head and neck, liver or kidney cancer. CDR3 sequence: CARDSGTSYEQYF. The CDR3, as DNA: TGTGCTAGAGATAGCGGGACCTCCTACGAGCAGTACTTC.